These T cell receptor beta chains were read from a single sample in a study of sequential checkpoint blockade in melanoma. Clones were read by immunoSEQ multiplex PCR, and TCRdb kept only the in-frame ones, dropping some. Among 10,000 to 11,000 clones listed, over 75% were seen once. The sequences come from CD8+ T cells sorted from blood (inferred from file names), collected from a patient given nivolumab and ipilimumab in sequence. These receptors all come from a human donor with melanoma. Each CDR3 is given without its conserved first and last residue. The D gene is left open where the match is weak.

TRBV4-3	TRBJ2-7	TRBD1	ASSQDWMATGDGEQY
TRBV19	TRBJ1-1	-	ASSWPGTEAF
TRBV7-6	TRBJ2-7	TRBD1	ASSSGQGEMYEQY
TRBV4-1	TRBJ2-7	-	ASSQGGAYEQY
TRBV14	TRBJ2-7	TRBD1	AGDLGIQGATYEQY
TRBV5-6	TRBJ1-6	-	ASSTGFSYNSPLH
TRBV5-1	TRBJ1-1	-	ASSFRTNMNTEAF
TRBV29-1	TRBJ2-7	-	SVGGTEIYEQY
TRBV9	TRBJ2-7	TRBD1	ASSVGQGDEQY
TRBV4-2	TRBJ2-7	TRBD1	ASSQQGAEQY
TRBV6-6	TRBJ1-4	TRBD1	ASSRGPNEKLF
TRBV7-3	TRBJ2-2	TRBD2	ASSLNRLAANTGELF
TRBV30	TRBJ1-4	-	AWSSPALVGEKLF
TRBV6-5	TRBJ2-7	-	ASRDGGTYEQY
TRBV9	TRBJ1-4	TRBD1	ASSVRGGFGEKLF
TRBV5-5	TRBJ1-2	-	ASSSQGLYGYT
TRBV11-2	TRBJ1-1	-	ASRGALSWRGRTEAF
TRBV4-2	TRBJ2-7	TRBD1	ASSQSYRGTYVEQY
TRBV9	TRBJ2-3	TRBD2	ASSVIGLAGTDTQY
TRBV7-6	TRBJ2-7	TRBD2	ASSSALAGGPHEQY
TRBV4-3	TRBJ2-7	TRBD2	ASSQGLAGFSYEQY
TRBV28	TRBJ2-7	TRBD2	ASASGESSYEQY
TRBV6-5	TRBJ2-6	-	ASSYSNGAGANVLT
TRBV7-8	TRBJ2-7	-	ASSSQGWVYEQY
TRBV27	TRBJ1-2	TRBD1	ASSFGGGGYGYT
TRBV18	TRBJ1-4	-	ASSSTTKGEKLF
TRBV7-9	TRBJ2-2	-	ASSPTSTGELF
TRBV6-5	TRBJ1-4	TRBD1	ASSYSTGGYEKLF
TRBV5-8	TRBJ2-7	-	ASSFQGSYEQY
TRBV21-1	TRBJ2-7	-	ASSIGRGYPPYEQY
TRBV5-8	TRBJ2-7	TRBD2	ASSQAAGTSSYEQY
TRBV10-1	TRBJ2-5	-	ASLGEKNRVVQETQY
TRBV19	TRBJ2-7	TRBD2	ASSAFSGGPFEQY
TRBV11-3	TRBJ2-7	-	ASSLLGALDEQY
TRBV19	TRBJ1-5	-	ASSISLPDSNSNQPQH
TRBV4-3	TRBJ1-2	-	ASSQDGGDYGYT
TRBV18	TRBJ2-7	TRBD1	ASSEPGQSYEQY
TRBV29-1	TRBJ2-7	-	SVEGPGGTYEQY
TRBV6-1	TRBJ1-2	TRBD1	ASSEAPTGGIFGYT
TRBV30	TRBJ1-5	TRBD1	AWSAIQGVNQPQH
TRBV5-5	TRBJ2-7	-	ASSVESRHYEQY